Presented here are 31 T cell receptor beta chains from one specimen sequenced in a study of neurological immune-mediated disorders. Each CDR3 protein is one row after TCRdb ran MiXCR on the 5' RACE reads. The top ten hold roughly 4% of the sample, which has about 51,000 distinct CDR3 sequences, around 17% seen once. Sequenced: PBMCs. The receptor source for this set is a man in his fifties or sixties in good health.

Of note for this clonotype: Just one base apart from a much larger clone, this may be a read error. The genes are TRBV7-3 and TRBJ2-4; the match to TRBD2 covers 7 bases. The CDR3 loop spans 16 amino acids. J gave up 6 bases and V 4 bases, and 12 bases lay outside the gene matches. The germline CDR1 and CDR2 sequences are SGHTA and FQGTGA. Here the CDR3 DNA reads TGTGCCAGCAGCTGCCTTGGGGGGAGGGCCGGAAACATTCAGTACTTC. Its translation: CASSCLGGRAGNIQYF. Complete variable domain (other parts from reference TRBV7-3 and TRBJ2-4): GAGVSQTPSNKVTEKGKYVELRCDPISGHTALYWYRQSLGQGPEFLIYFQGTGAADDSGLPNDRFFAVRPEGSVSTLKIQRTERGDSAVYLCASSCLGGRAGNIQYFGAGTRLSVL.

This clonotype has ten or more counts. The CDR3 region is CASSLLPSYEQYF. Here the CDR3 DNA reads TGTGCCAGCAGCTTACTACCATCCTACGAGCAGTACTTC. The chain joins TRBV7-9 to TRBJ2-7; unclear D gene. Germline CDR1 and CDR2: SEHNR and FQNEAQ (reference sequence). Trimming took 2 bases from V and 1 from J, leaving 6 bases between them. The CDR3 extends over 13 amino acids.

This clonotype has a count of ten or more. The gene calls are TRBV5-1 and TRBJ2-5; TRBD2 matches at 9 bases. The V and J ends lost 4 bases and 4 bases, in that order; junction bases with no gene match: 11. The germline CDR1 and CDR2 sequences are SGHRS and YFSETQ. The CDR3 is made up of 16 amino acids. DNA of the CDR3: TGCGCCAGCAGCCCCGGAGTAGCGGGAGAGGGAGAGACCCAGTACTTC. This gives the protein CASSPGVAGEGETQYF.

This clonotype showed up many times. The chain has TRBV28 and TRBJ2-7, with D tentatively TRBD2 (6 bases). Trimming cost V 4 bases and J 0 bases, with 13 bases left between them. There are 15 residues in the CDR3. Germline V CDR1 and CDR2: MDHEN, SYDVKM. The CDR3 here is CASSSGTLSSYEQYF. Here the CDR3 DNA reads TGTGCCAGCAGTTCAGGGACTTTGAGCTCCTACGAGCAGTACTTC.

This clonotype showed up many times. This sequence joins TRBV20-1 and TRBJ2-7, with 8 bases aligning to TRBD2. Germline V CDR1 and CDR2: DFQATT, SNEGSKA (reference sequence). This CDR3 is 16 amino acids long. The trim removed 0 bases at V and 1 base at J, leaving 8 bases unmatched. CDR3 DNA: TGCAGTGCTAGAGATCATAAGCGGGAGCCTTCCTACGAGCAGTACTTC. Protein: CSARDHKREPSYEQYF.

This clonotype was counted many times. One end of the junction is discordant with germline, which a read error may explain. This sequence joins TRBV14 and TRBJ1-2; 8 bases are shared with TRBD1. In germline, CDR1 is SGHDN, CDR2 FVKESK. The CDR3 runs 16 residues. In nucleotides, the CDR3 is TGTGCCAGCAGTCCTTCTGGACAGGGAGTAACCTATGGCTGCACCTTC. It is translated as CASSPSGQGVTYGCTF.

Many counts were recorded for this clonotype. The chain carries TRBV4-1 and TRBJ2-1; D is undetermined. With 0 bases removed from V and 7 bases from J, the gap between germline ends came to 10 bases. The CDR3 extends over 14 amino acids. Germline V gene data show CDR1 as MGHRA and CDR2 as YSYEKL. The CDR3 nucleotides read TGCGCCAGCAGCCAAGATTCAAGAGCGAATGAGCAGTTCTTC. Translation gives CASSQDSRANEQFF.

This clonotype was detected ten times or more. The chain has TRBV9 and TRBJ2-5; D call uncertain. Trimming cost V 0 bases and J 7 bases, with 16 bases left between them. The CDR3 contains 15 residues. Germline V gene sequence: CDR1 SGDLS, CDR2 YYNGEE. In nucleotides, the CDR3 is TGTGCCAGCAGCGTAGAGCCGACGACCTTCGGGACCCAGTACTTC. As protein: CASSVEPTTFGTQYF. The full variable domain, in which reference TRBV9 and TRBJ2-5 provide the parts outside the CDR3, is DSGVTQTPKHLITATGQRVTLRCSPRSGDLSVYWYQQSLDQGLQFLIQYYNGEERAKGNILERFSAQQFPDLHSELNLSSLELGDSALYFCASSVEPTTFGTQYFGPGTRLLVL.

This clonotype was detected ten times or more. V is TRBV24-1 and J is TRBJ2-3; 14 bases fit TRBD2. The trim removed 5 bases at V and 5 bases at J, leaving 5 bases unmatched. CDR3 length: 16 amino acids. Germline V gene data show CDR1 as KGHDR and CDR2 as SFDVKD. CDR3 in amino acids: CATSAGTSGSGDTQYF. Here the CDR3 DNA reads TGTGCCACCAGTGCCGGGACTAGCGGGAGTGGAGATACGCAGTATTTT.

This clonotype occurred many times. CDR3 sequence (DNA): TGCAGTGCTATTACTCAGCCCCAGCATTTT. Its translation is CSAITQPQHF. This sequence joins TRBV20-1 and TRBJ1-5; D gene ambiguous. The CDR3 contains 10 residues. Germline assignment: CDR1 DFQATT and CDR2 SNEGSKA (reference sequence). The germline V and J ends were trimmed by 4 bases and 6 bases, with 4 bases remaining between them.

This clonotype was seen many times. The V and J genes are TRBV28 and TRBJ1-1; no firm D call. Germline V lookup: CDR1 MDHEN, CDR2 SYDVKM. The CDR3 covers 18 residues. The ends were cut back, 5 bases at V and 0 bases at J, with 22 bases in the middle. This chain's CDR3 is CASSATHRNFLLNTEAFF. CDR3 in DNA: TGTGCCAGCAGTGCGACTCATCGGAACTTCCTTTTGAACACTGAAGCTTTCTTT. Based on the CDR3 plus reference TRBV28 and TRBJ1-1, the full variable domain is DVKVTQSSRYLVKRTGEKVFLECVQDMDHENMFWYRQDPGLGLRLIYFSYDVKMKEKGDIPEGYSVSREKKERFSLILESASTNQTSMYLCASSATHRNFLLNTEAFFGQGTRLTVV.

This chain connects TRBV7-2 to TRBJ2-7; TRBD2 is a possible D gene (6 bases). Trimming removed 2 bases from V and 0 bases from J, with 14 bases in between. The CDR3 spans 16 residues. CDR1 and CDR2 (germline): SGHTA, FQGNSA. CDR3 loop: CASSLRGGAISYEQYF. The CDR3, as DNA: TGTGCCAGCAGCTTAAGGGGCGGGGCGATCTCCTACGAGCAGTACTTC.

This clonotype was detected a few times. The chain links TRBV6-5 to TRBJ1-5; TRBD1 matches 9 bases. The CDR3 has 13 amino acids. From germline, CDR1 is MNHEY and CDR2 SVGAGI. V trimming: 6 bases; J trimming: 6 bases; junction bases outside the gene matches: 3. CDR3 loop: CASRQGAGQPQHF. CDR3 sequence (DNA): TGTGCCAGCAGACAGGGGGCTGGTCAGCCCCAGCATTTT.

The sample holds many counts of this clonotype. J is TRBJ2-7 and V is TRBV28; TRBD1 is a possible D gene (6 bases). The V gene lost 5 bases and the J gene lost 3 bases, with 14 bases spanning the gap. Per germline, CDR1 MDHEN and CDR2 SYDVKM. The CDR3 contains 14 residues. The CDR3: CASSTTGNLYEQYF. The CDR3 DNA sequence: TGTGCCAGCAGTACCACAGGGAACCTCTACGAGCAGTACTTC.

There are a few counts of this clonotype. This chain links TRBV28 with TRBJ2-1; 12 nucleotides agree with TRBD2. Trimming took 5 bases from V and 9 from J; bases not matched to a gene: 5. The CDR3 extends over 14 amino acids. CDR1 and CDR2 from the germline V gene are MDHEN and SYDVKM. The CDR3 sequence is CASSRTSGKVEQFF. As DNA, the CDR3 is TGTGCCAGCAGTCGGACTAGCGGGAAGGTTGAGCAGTTCTTC.

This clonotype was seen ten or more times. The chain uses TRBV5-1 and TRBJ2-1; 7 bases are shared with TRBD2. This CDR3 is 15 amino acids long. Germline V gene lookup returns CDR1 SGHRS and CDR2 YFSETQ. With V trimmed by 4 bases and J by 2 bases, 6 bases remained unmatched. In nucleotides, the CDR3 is TGCGCCAGCAGCCCAAGCGGGGTGACCTACAATGAGCAGTTCTTC. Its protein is CASSPSGVTYNEQFF.

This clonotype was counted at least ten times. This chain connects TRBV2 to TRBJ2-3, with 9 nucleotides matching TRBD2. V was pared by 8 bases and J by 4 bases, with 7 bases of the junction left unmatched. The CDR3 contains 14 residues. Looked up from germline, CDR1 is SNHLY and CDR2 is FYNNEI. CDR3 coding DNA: TGTGCCAGCCTGACGGGACTAGCTGCAGATACGCAGTATTTT. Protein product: CASLTGLAADTQYF.

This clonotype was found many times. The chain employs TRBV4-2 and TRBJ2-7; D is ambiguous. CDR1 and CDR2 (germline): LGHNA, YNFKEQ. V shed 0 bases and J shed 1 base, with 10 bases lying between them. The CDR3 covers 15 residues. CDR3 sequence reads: CASSQEMGRSYEQYF. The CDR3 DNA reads TGTGCCAGCAGCCAAGAAATGGGCAGGTCCTACGAGCAGTACTTC.

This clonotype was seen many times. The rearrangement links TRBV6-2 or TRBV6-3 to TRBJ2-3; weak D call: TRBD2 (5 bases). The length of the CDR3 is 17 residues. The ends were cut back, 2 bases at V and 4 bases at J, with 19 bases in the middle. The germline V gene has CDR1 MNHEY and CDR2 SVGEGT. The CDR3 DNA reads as TGTGCCAGCAGTTACGAGACGGCGGGTGGGGTCCCAGATACGCAGTATTTT. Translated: CASSYETAGGVPDTQYF.

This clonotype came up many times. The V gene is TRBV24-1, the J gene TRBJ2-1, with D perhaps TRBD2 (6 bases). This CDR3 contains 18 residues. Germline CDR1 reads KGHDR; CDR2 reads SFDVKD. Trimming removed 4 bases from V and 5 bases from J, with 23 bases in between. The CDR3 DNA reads TGTGCCACCAGTGACCCAAAGCCCCCCTTCGGGAGTCACAATGAGCAGTTCTTC. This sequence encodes CATSDPKPPFGSHNEQFF.

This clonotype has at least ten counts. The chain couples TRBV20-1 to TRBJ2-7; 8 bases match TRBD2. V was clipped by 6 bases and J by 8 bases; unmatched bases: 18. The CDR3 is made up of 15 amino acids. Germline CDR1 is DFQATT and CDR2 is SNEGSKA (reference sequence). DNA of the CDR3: TGCAGTGCGACCTACTCGGGAGGGAACATGGGGCAGCAGTACTTC. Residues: CSATYSGGNMGQQYF.

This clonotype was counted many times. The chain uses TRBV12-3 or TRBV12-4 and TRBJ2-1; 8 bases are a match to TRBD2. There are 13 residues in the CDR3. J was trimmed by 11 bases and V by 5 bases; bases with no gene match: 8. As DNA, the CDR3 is TGTGCCAGCAGTGCCGTTAGCGGGACCCAGCAGTTCTTC. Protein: CASSAVSGTQQFF.

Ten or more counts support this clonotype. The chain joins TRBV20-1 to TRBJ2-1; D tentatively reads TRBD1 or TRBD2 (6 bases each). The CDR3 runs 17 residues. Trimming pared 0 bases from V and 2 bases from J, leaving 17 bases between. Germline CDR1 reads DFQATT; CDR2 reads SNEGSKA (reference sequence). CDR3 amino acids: CSARDIPRGLAYNEQFF. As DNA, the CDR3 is TGCAGTGCTAGAGATATCCCCAGGGGACTTGCCTACAATGAGCAGTTCTTC.

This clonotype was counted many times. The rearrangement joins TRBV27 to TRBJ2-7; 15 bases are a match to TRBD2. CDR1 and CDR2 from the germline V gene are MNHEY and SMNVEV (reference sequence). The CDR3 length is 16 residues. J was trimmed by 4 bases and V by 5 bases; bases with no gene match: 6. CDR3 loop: CASSPRTSGRAYEQYF. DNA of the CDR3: TGTGCCAGCAGTCCTCGGACTAGCGGGAGGGCTTACGAGCAGTACTTC.

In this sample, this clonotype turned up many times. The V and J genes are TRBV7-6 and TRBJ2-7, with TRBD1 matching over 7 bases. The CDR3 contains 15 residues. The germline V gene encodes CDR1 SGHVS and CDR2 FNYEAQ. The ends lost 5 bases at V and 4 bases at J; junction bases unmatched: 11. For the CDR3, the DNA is TGTGCCAGCAGCCTAGGGTCGGGACAGCCTTACGAGCAGTACTTC. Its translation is CASSLGSGQPYEQYF.

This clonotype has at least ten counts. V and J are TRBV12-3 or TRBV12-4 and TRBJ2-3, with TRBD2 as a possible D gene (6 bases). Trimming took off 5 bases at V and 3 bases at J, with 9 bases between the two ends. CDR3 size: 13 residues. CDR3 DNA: TGTGCCAGCAGTCCTAGCGTTACAGATACGCAGTATTTT. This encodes CASSPSVTDTQYF.

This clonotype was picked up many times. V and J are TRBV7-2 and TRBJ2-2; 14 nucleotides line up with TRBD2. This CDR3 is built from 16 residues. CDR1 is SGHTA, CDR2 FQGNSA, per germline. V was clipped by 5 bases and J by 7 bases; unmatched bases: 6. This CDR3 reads CASSPGLAGVHGELFF. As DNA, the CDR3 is TGTGCCAGCAGCCCGGGACTAGCGGGAGTCCACGGGGAGCTGTTTTTT.

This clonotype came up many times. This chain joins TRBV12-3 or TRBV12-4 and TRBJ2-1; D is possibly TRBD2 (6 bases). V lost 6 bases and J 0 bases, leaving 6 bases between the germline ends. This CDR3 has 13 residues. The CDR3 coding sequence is TGTGCCAGCAGGGGGGGCTCCTACAATGAGCAGTTCTTC. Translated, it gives CASRGGSYNEQFF.

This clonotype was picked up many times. The CDR3: CASSVDSTTSYEQYF. CDR3 DNA: TGTGCCAGCAGCGTAGACTCTACGACATCCTACGAGCAGTACTTC. This sequence joins TRBV12-3 or TRBV12-4 and TRBJ2-7; the D is unclear. The CDR3 loop spans 15 amino acids. Trimming cost V 6 bases and J 1 base, with 16 bases left between them.

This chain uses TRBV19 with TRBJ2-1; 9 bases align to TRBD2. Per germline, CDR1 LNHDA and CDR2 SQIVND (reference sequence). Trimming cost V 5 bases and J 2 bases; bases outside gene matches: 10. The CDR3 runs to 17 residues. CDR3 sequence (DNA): TGTGCCAGTAGTCCCCGGGGTAGCGGGAGTGCCTACAATGAGCAGTTCTTC. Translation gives CASSPRGSGSAYNEQFF.

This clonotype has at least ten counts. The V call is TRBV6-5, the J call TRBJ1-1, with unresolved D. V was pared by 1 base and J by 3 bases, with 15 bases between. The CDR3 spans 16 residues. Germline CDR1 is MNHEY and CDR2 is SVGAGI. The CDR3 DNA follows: TGTGCCAGCAGTTACTTCCGGGCAGATCGGGACACTGAAGCTTTCTTT. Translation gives CASSYFRADRDTEAFF.